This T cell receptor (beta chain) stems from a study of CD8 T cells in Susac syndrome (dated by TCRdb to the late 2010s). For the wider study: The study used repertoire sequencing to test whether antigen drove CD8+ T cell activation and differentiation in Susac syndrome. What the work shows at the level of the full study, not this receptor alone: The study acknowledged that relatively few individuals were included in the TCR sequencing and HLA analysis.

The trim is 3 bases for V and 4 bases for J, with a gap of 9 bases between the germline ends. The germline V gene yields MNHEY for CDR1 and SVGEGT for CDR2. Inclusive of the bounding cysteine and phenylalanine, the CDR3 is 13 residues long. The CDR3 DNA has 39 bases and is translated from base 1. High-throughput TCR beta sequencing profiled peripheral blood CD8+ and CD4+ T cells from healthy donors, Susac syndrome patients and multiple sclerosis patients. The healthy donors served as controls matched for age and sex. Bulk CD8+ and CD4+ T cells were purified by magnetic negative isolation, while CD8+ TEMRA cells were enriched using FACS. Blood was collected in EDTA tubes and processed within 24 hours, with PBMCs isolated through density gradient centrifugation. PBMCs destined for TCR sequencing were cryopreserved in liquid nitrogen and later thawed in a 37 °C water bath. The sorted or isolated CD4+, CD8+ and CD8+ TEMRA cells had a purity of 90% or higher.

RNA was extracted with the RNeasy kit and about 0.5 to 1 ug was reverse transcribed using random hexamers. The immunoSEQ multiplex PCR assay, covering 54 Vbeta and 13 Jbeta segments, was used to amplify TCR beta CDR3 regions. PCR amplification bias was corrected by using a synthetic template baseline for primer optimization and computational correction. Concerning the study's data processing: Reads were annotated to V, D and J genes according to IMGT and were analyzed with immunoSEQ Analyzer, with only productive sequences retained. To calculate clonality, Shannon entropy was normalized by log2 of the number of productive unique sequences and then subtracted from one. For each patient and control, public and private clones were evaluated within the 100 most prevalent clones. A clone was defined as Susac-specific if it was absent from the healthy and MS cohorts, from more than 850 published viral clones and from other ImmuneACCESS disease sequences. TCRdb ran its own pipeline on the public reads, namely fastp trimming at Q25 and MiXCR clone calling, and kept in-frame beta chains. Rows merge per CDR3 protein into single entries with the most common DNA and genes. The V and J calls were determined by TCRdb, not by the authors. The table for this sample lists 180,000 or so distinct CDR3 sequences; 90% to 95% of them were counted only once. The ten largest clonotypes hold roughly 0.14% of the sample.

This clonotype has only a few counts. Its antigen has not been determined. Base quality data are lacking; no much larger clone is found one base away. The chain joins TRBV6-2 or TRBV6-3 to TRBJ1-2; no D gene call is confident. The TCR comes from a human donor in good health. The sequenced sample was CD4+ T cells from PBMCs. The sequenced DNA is TGTGCCAGCAGTTATCAGGACTCCTATGGCTACACCTTC. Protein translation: CASSYQDSYGYTF.